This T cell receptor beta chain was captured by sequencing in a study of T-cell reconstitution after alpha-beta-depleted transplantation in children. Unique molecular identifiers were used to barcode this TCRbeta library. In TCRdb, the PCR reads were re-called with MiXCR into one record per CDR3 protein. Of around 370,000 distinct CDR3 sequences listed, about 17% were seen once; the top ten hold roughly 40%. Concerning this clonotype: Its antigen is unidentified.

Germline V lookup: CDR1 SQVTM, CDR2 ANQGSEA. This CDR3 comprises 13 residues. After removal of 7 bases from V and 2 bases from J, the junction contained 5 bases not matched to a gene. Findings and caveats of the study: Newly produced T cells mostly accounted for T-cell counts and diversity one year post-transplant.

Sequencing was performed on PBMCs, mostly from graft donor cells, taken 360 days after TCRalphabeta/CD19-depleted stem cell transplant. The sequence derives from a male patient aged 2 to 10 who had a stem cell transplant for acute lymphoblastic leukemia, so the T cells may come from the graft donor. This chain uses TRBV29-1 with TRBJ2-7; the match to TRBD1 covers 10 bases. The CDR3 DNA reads TGCAGCGCCGTTGGGACAGGGGCCTACGAGCAGTACTTC. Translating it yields CSAVGTGAYEQYF.